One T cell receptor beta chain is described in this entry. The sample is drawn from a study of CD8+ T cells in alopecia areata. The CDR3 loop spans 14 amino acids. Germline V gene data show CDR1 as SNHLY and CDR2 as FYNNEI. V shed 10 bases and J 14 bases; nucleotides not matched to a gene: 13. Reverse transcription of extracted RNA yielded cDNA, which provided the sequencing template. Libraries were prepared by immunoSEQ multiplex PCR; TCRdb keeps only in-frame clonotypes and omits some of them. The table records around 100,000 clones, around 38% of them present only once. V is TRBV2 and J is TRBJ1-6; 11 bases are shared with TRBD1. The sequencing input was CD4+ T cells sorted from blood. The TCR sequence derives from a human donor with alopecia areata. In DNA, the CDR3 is TGTGCCACCCAACCGGGACAGGGGGTATCGGCCCTCCACTTT. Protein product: CATQPGQGVSALHF.